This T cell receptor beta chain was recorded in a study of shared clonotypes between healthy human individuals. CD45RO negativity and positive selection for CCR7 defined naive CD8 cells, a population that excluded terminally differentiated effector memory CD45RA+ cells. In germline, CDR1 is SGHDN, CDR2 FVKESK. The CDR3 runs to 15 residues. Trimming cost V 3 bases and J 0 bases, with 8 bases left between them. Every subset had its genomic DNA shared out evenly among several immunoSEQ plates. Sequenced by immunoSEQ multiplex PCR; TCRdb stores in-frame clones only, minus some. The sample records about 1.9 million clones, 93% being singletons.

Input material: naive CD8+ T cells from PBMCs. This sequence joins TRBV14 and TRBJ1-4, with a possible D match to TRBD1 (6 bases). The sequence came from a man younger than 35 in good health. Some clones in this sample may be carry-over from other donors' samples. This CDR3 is CASSQRTATNEKLFF. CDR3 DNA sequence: TGTGCCAGCAGCCAGAGGACAGCAACTAATGAAAAACTGTTTTTT.